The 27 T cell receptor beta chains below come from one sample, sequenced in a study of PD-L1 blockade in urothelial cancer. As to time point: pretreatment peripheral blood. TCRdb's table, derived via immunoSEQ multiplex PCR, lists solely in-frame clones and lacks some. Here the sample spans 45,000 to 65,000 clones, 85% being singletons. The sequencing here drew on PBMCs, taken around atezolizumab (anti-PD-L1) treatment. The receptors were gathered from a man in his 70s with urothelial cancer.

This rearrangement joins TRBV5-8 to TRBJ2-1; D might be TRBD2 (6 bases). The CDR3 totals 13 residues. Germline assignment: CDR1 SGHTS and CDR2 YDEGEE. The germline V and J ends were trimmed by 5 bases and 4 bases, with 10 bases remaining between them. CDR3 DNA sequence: TGTGCCAGCAGTTCGGCGGGGTACAATGAGCAGTTCTTC. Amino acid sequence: CASSSAGYNEQFF.

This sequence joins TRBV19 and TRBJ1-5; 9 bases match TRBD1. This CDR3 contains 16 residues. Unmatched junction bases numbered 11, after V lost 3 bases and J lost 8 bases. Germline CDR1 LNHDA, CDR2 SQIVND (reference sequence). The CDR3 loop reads CASSIVWDRAPEPQHF. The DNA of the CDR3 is TGTGCCAGTAGTATTGTGTGGGACAGGGCCCCAGAGCCCCAGCATTTT.

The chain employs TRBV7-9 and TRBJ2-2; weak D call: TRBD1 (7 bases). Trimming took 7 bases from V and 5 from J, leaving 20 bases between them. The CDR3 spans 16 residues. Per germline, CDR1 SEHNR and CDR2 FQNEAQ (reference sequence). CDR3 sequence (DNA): TGTGCCAGCACCCCCGGAGGGGGCAGACGGACCGGGGAGCTGTTTTTT. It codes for CASTPGGGRRTGELFF. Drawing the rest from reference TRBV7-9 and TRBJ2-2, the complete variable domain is DTGVSQNPRHKITKRGQNVTFRCDPISEHNRLYWYRQTLGQGPEFLTYFQNEAQLEKSRLLSDRFSAERPKGSFSTLEIQRTEQGDSAMYLCASTPGGGRRTGELFFGEGSRLTVL.

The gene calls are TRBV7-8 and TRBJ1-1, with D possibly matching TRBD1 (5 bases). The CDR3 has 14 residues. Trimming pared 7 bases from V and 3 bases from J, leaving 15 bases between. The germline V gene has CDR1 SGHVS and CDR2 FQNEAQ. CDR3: CASNIQGSYTEAFF. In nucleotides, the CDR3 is TGTGCCAGCAACATTCAGGGCTCGTACACTGAAGCTTTCTTT.

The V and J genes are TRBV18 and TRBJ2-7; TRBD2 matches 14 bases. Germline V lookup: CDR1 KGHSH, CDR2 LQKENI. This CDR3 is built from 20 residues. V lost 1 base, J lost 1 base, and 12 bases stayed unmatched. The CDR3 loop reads CASSPLHSGLAGVYSYEQYF. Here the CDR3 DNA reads TGTGCCAGCTCACCACTACACTCGGGACTAGCGGGAGTTTATTCCTACGAGCAGTACTTC. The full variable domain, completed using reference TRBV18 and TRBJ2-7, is NAGVMQNPRHLVRRRGQEARLRCSPMKGHSHVYWYRQLPEEGLKFMVYLQKENIIDESGMPKERFSAEFPKEGPSILRIQQVVRGDSAAYFCASSPLHSGLAGVYSYEQYFGPGTRLTVT.

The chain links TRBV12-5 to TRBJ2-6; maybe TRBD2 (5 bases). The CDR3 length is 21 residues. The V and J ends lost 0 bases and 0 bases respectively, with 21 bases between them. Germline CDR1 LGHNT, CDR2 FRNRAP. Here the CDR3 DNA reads TGTGCTAGTGGTTTGGTACTAGGAGTGGCATTGGAGCCCTCTGGGGCCAACGTCCTGACTTTC. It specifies CASGLVLGVALEPSGANVLTF.

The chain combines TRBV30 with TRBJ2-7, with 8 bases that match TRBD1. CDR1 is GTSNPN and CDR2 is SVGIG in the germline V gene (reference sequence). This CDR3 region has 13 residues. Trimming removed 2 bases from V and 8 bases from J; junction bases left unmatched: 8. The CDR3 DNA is TGTGCCTGGAGTCCGACAGGGGTGCAAAAGCAGTACTTC. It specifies CAWSPTGVQKQYF.

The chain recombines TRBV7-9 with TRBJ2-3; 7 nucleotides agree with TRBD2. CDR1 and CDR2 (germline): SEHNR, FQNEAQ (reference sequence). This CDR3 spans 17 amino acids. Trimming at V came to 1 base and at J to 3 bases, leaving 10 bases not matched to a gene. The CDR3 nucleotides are TGTGCCAGCAGCTTAGTAAAGCTAGCGGTGAGGACAGATACGCAGTATTTT. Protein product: CASSLVKLAVRTDTQYF. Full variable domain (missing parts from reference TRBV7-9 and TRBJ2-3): DTGVSQNPRHKITKRGQNVTFRCDPISEHNRLYWYRQTLGQGPEFLTYFQNEAQLEKSRLLSDRFSAERPKGSFSTLEIQRTEQGDSAMYLCASSLVKLAVRTDTQYFGPGTRLTVL.

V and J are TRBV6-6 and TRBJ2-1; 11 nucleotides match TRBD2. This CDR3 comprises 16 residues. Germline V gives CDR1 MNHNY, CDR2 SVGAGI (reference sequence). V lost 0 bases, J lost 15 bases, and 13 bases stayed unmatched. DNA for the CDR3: TGTGCCAGCAGTTACTCGGGTAGAGGTACTAGCGGGAGTTTGTTCTTC. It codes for CASSYSGRGTSGSLFF.

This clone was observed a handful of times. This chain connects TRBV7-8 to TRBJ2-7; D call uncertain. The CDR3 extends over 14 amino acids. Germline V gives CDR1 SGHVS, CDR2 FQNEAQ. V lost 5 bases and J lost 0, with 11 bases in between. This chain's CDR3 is CASSPRLSSYEQYF. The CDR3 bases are TGTGCCAGCAGCCCGCGACTGTCCTCCTACGAGCAGTACTTC.

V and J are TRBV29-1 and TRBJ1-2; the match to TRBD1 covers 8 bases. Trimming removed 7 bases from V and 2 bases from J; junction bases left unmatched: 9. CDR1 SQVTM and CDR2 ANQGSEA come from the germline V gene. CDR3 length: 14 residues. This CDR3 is CSADRTGSNYGYTF. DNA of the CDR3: TGCAGCGCCGATCGGACAGGGTCCAACTATGGCTACACCTTC. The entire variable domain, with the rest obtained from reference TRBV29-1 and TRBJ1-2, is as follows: SAVISQKPSRDICQRGTSLTIQCQVDSQVTMMFWYRQQPGQSLTLIATANQGSEATYESGFVIDKFPISRPNLTFSTLTVSNMSPEDSSIYLCSADRTGSNYGYTFGSGTRLTVV.

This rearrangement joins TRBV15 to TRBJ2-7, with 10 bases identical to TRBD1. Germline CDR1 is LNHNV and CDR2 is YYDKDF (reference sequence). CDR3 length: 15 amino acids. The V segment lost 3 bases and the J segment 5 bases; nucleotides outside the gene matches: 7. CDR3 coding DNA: TGTGCCACCAGCAGGGTTGGGACAGGGGCCAACGAGCAGTACTTC. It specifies CATSRVGTGANEQYF. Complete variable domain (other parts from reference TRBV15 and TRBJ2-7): DAMVIQNPRYQVTQFGKPVTLSCSQTLNHNVMYWYQQKSSQAPKLLFHYYDKDFNNEADTPDNFQSRRPNTSFCFLDIRSPGLGDTAMYLCATSRVGTGANEQYFGPGTRLTVT.

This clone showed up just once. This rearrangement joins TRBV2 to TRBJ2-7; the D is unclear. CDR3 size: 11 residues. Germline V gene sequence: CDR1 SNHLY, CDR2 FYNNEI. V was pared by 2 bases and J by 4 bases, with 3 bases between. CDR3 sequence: CASSELYEQYF. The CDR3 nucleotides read TGTGCCAGCAGTGAACTGTACGAGCAGTACTTC.

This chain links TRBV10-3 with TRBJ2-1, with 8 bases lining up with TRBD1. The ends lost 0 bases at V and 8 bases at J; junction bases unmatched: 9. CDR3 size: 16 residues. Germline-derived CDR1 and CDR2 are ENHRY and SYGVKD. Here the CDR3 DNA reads TGTGCCATCAGTGAGTCGGGCAGGGGGCGAACGGATGAGCAGTTCTTC. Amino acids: CAISESGRGRTDEQFF.

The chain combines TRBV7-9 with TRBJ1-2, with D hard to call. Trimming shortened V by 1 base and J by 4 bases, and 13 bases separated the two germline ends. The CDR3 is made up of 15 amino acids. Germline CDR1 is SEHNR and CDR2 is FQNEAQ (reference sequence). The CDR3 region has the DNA TGTGCCAGCAGCTTAGGGAATGGAGTTCGCTATGGCTACACCTTC. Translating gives CASSLGNGVRYGYTF.

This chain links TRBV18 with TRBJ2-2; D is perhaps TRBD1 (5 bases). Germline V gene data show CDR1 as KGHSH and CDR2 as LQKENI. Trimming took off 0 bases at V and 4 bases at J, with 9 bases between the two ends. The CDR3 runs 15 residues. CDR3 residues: CASSPPGHTTGELFF. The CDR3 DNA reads TGTGCCAGCTCACCACCGGGGCACACCACCGGGGAGCTGTTTTTT.

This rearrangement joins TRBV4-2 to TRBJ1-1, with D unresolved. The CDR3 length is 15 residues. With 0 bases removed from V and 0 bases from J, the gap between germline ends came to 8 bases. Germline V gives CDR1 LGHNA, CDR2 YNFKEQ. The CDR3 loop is CASSQEPGMNTEAFF. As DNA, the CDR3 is TGTGCCAGCAGCCAAGAACCGGGGATGAACACTGAAGCTTTCTTT.

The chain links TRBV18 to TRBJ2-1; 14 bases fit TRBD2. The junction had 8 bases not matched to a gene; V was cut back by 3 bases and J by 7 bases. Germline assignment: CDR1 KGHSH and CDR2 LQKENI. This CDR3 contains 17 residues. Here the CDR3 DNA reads TGTGCCAGCTCACCTCCAACCGGGACTAGCGGGAGAAATGAGCAGTTCTTC. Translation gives CASSPPTGTSGRNEQFF.

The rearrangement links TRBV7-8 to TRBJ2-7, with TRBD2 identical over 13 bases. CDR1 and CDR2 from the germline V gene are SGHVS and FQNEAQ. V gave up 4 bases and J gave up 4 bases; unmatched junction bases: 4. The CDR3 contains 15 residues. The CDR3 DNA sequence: TGTGCCAGCAGCTCCTCGACTAGCGGGAGGTACGAGCAGTACTTC. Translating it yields CASSSSTSGRYEQYF.

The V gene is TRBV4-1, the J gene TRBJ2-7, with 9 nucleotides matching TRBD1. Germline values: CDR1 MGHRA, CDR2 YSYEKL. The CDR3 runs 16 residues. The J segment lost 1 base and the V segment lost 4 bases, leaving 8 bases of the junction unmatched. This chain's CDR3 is CASSLPRTGESYEQYF. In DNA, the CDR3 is TGCGCCAGCAGCCTCCCTCGGACAGGGGAGTCCTACGAGCAGTACTTC.

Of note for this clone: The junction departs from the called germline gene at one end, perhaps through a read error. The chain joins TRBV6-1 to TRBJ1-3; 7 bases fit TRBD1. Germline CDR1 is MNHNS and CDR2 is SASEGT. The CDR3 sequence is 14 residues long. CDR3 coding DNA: TGTGCCAGCACTGAAACAGGGGCGTCGAACACCATATATTTT. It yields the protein CASTETGASNTIYF.

The CDR3: CASSSTGTSGEETQYF. In DNA, the CDR3 is TGCGCCAGCAGCTCCACCGGGACTAGCGGGGAAGAGACCCAGTACTTC. The J gene is TRBJ2-5, the V gene TRBV5-1; 13 bases fit TRBD2. V lost 3 bases and J lost 3; bases outside the gene matches: 5. The CDR3 totals 16 residues. The V gene's germline CDR1 is SGHRS and CDR2 YFSETQ.

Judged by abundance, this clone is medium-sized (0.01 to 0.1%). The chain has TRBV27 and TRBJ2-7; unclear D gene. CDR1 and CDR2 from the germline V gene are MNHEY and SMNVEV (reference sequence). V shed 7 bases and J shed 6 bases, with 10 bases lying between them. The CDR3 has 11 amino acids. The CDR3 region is CASKRGLEQYF. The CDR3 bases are TGTGCCAGCAAGCGAGGTCTCGAGCAGTACTTC.

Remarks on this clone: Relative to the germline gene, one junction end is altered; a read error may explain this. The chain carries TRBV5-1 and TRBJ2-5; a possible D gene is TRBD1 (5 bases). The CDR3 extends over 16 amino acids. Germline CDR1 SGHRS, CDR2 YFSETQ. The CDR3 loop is CANSLASGLYQETQYF. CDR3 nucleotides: TGCGCCAACAGCTTGGCGTCAGGGTTGTACCAAGAGACCCAGTACTTC.

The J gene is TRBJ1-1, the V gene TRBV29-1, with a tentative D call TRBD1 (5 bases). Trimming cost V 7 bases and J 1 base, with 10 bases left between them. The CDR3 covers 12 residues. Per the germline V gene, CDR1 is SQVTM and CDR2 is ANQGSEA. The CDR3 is CSARVSNTEAFF. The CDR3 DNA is TGCAGCGCCAGGGTTTCGAACACTGAAGCTTTCTTT.

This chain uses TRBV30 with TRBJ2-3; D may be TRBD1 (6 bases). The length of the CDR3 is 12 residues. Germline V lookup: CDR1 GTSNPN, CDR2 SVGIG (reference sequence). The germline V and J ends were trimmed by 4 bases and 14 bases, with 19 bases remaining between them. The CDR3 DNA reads TGTGCCTGGACGATCGAGGACAGATACGCGTATTTT. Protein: CAWTIEDRYAYF. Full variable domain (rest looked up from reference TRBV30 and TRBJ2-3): SQTIHQWPATLVQPVGSPLSLECTVEGTSNPNLYWYRQAAGRGLQLLFYSVGIGQISSEVPQNLSASRPQDRQFILSSKKLLLSDSGFYLCAWTIEDRYAYFGPGTRLTVL.

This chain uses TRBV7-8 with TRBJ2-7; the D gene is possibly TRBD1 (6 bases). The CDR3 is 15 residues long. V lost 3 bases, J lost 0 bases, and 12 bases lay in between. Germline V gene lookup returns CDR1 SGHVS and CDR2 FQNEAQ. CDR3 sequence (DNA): TGTGCCAGCAGCTTCCTGGACAGTTTCTCCTACGAGCAGTACTTC. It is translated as CASSFLDSFSYEQYF.